This TCR beta chain was identified during a study of cytomegalovirus exposure and HLA in healthy donors listed by TCRdb under 2017. Some background on the complete study: According to a later analysis, one platform produced both the approximately 110 validation repertoires and the 670 or so repertoires of the first cohort. The study aimed to test whether cataloging public T cell receptors could reveal signatures of past pathogen exposure. In addition to the first cohort of roughly 700 subjects, a separate validation cohort of approximately 130 different subjects was used. The study combined high-throughput TCR immunosequencing, statistical association of individual TCRs with disease status, and machine learning to predict cytomegalovirus infection status. The research as a whole found: Cytomegalovirus status was reported to be diagnosed by the classifier with high specificity and sensitivity in both the original and validation cohorts. The authors suggested that the approach could potentially be extended to other disease states and immunological phenotypes. In vitro tests confirmed that a few of the cytomegalovirus-associated TCR beta chains recognize cytomegalovirus antigens. Across donors, most TCR sequences were observed very rarely, whereas some public TCRs were present in many individuals. A total of some 180 TCR beta chains were listed by the study as associated with cytomegalovirus. A later analysis had no HLA typing for the validation cohort, so co-occurrence there was scored across all 110 or so repertoires. Subsequent analysis determined that TCRs grouped into clusters in the first cohort also showed a tendency toward co-occurrence across the 120 or so validation repertoires, and 90% to 95% of cluster scores exceeded 0.

The germline V gene (reference sequence) sets CDR1 to GTSNPN and CDR2 to SVGIG. Relative to germline, V is 2 bases shorter and J is 0 bases shorter, with 20 bases between their ends. The CDR3 holds 18 amino acids from the cysteine to the phenylalanine. Only the CDR3 region is kept as DNA, spanning 54 bases read in frame from base 1. Libraries came from the immunoSEQ multiplex PCR assay. Processing in the source paper ran as follows. A statistical classification framework was developed to diagnose cytomegalovirus status using the catalog of TCR beta chain sequences. TCRdb took this table from immuneACCESS and kept in-frame rearrangements with V and J called. Such tables lack part of the clones; where checked against another copy, unresolved V genes explain under half of the gap, and the rest is unexplained. Clone size and V and J calls were adopted from that table, with D and trimming inferred from the DNA. This sample holds some 240,000 clones; around 87% were observed only once. The ten largest clones take up about 2% of the sample.

The donors were included in the validation cohort of some 120 subjects, a group kept apart from the roughly 730-subject first cohort. This clone was recorded once. Its antigen is unknown. No qualities accompany the bases; no much larger clone lies one base away. The source of this sequence is a woman aged 18 to 35 in good health and CMV-seropositive. Input material: PBMCs. The chain is assembled from TRBV30 and TRBJ1-5, with the identity of the D gene unclear. For the CDR3, the sequence is CAWSSSGPLLYSNQPQHF. The bases are TGTGCCTGGAGTAGTAGTGGGCCGCTCTTGTATAGCAATCAGCCCCAGCATTTT.